This T cell receptor beta chain came from a study of cytomegalovirus exposure and HLA in healthy donors. Only a few counts were recorded for this clone. Its antigen is currently unknown. Study-wide findings and caveats: Highly shared sequence variants in one cluster were likely a sequencing artifact. The investigators catalogued 164 TCR beta chains as cytomegalovirus-associated.

V was clipped by 2 bases and J by 8 bases; unmatched bases: 5. This CDR3 region has 14 residues. Germline CDR1 reads MNHEY; CDR2 reads SVGAGI. Primers: 60 Vbeta forward and 13 Jbeta reverse. TCRdb's table, derived via immunoSEQ multiplex PCR, lists solely in-frame clones and lacks some. The sample includes 100,000 to 150,000 clones, around 84% of them seen just once. The V gene is TRBV6-5, the J gene TRBJ1-4; TRBD1 matches 7 bases. The sequence derives from a young man in good health and CMV-seronegative. Sequencing was done on a sample of PBMCs. CDR3 amino acids: CASSYRSGGEKLFF. In nucleotides, the CDR3 is TGTGCCAGCAGTTACCGGTCAGGGGGGGAAAAACTGTTTTTT.